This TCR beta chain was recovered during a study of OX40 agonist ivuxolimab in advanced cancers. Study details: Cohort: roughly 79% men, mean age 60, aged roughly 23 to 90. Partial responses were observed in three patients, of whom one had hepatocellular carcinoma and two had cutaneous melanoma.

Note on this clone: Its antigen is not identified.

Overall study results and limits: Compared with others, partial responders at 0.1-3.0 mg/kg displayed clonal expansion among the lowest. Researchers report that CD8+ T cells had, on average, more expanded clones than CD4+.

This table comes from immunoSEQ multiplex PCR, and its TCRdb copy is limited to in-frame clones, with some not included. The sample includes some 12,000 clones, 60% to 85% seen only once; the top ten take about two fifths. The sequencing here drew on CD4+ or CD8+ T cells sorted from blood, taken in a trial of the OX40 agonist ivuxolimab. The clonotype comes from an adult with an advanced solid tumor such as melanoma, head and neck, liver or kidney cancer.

The CDR3 protein is CAWSVASRSTDTQYF. CDR3 nucleotide sequence: TGTGCCTGGAGTGTTGCTAGCCGAAGCACAGATACGCAGTATTTT. The V call is TRBV30, the J call TRBJ2-3, with D maybe TRBD2 (5 bases). Germline V gives CDR1 GTSNPN, CDR2 SVGIG (reference sequence). The germline V and J ends were trimmed by 0 bases and 0 bases, with 10 bases remaining between them. CDR3 length: 15 residues.